The 30 T cell receptor beta chains below were found in one sample sequenced in a study of shared clonotypes between healthy human individuals. Using immunoSEQ multiplex PCR, the repertoire was profiled, and TCRdb retains in-frame clones only, with some absent. The sample includes roughly 1 million clones, about 77% of them seen just once. Sequencing used memory CD4+ T cells sorted from blood. Subset defined: CD45RA-negative fraction. The receptors here all came from a man younger than 35 in good health.

This clone was observed once. This chain joins TRBV7-2 and TRBJ1-1, with D possibly TRBD1 on 5 matching bases. With 3 bases removed from V and 6 bases from J, the gap between germline ends came to 14 bases. Looked up from germline, CDR1 is SGHTA and CDR2 is FQGNSA. The CDR3 totals 14 residues. The CDR3 loop is CASSLRGTGSEAFF. The CDR3 DNA sequence: TGTGCCAGCAGCTTGAGGGGCACAGGCTCTGAAGCTTTCTTT.

This clone was seen repeatedly, ten times or more. Other DNA sequences of this sample code for an identical CDR3. This chain's CDR3 is CASSQDAYGYTF. CDR3 DNA sequence: TGTGCCAGCAGCCAAGATGCCTATGGCTACACCTTC. The chain recombines TRBV4-2 with TRBJ1-2; no firm D call. The germline gives CDR1 LGHNA, CDR2 YNFKEQ. V lost 0 bases and J lost 4, with 3 bases in between. CDR3 length equals 12 residues.

The chain carries TRBV6-6 and TRBJ2-1; TRBD2 matches 10 bases. The germline V gene encodes CDR1 MNHNY and CDR2 SVGAGI (reference sequence). The CDR3 extends over 16 amino acids. Trimming cost V 5 bases and J 9 bases; bases outside gene matches: 13. The CDR3 here is CASSAPGSGRRGEQFF. For the CDR3, the DNA is TGTGCCAGCAGTGCCCCAGGTAGCGGGAGGCGGGGTGAGCAGTTCTTC.

This clone was counted only a few times. The chain couples TRBV2 to TRBJ2-1; possible D gene TRBD1, 6 bases. The ends were cut back, 6 bases at V and 10 bases at J, with 13 bases in the middle. The CDR3 is made up of 12 amino acids. Germline V gives CDR1 SNHLY, CDR2 FYNNEI. The CDR3 bases are TGTGCCAGCAGGGAACAGGGTGGGGAGCAGTTCTTC. Translation gives CASREQGGEQFF.

The chain recombines TRBV6-5 with TRBJ2-7; possibly TRBD2 for D (5 bases). This CDR3 contains 13 residues. Trimming removed 6 bases at V and 0 bases at J, with 9 bases between. The germline V gene encodes CDR1 MNHEY and CDR2 SVGAGI. Written as DNA, the CDR3 is TGTGCCAGCAGACGGGGTCACTCCTACGAGCAGTACTTC. Amino acid sequence: CASRRGHSYEQYF.

The rearrangement uses TRBV30 and TRBJ2-5; no firm D call. V was shortened by 2 bases and J by 2 bases, with 9 bases between the two germline ends. The CDR3 is 13 amino acids. Germline assignment: CDR1 GTSNPN and CDR2 SVGIG (reference sequence). The CDR3 bases are TGTGCCTGGAGTACCTTCCCACAAGAGACCCAGTACTTC. It specifies CAWSTFPQETQYF.

The V and J genes are TRBV2 and TRBJ2-7, with a tentative D call TRBD1 (5 bases). The CDR3 has 13 amino acids. Germline CDR1 SNHLY, CDR2 FYNNEI. V dropped 6 bases and J dropped 2 bases, with 11 bases sitting between them. CDR3 DNA: TGTGCCAGCAGACCGACAGCGACCTACGAGCAGTACTTC. This encodes CASRPTATYEQYF.

This clone showed up just a few times. V usage is TRBV30 and J usage is TRBJ1-3, with TRBD1 matching over 7 bases. The J segment lost 0 bases and the V segment lost 1 base, leaving 3 bases of the junction unmatched. The CDR3 is made up of 15 amino acids. The germline V gene has CDR1 GTSNPN and CDR2 SVGIG (reference sequence). The CDR3 DNA is TGTGCCTGGAGTGCTGGACAGGCCTCTGGAAACACCATATATTTT. Translating it yields CAWSAGQASGNTIYF.

The J gene is TRBJ2-3, the V gene TRBV6-1; 12 bases fit TRBD2. Trimming took 1 base from V and 7 from J; bases not matched to a gene: 6. The germline gives CDR1 MNHNS, CDR2 SASEGT. The CDR3 covers 16 residues. This CDR3 reads CASSEGLAGGQNTQYF. CDR3 DNA: TGTGCCAGCAGTGAAGGCCTAGCGGGGGGGCAAAATACGCAGTATTTT.

This clone was seen a few times. The chain has TRBV28 and TRBJ1-1; D might be TRBD1 (6 bases). The germline V gene encodes CDR1 MDHEN and CDR2 SYDVKM. The length of the CDR3 is 13 residues. Trimming took off 1 base at V and 7 bases at J, with 10 bases between the two ends. This CDR3 reads CASSLLSDSEAFF. In nucleotides, the CDR3 is TGTGCCAGCAGTTTATTGTCGGACAGTGAAGCTTTCTTT. The entire variable domain, with the rest obtained from reference TRBV28 and TRBJ1-1, is as follows: DVKVTQSSRYLVKRTGEKVFLECVQDMDHENMFWYRQDPGLGLRLIYFSYDVKMKEKGDIPEGYSVSREKKERFSLILESASTNQTSMYLCASSLLSDSEAFFGQGTRLTVV.

This chain joins TRBV5-1 and TRBJ1-6, with 9 positions matching TRBD1. The CDR3 is 16 residues long. J gave up 1 base and V 4 bases, and 3 bases lay outside the gene matches. CDR1 and CDR2 from the germline V gene are SGHRS and YFSETQ. CDR3 DNA sequence: TGCGCCAGCAGCCCGGGACAGGGATCCTATAATTCACCCCTCCACTTT. Amino acids: CASSPGQGSYNSPLHF. Based on the CDR3 plus reference TRBV5-1 and TRBJ1-6, the full variable domain is KAGVTQTPRYLIKTRGQQVTLSCSPISGHRSVSWYQQTPGQGLQFLFEYFSETQRNKGNFPGRFSGRQFSNSRSEMNVSTLELGDSALYLCASSPGQGSYNSPLHFGNGTRLTVT.

The chain couples TRBV6-5 to TRBJ2-5; a weak D match, TRBD2 (5 bases). This CDR3 contains 15 residues. Trimming took off 2 bases at V and 4 bases at J, with 14 bases between the two ends. Germline CDR1 MNHEY, CDR2 SVGAGI. The CDR3 sequence is CASSYGRDILETQYF. The CDR3 region has the DNA TGTGCCAGCAGTTACGGTCGGGATATTTTAGAGACCCAGTACTTC.

This chain uses TRBV28 with TRBJ1-1; TRBD1 might be the D (5 bases). The CDR3 is 14 residues long. Germline loops: CDR1 MDHEN, CDR2 SYDVKM. Between the trimmed V and J ends, which lost 2 bases and 6 bases, there was a span of 13 bases. CDR3 protein: CASSLRSQGAEAFF. The CDR3 nucleotides are TGTGCCAGCAGTTTAAGATCGCAGGGCGCTGAAGCTTTCTTT.

The V and J genes are TRBV28 and TRBJ2-7; 7 nucleotides align to TRBD1. Trimming took 8 bases from V and 4 from J; bases not matched to a gene: 8. In germline, CDR1 is MDHEN, CDR2 SYDVKM. The CDR3 is 13 residues long. CDR3 nucleotide sequence: TGTGCCAGCGGTGGGGACAGATATTACGAGCAGTACTTC. This translates into CASGGDRYYEQYF.

The chain recombines TRBV4-1 with TRBJ1-2; no definite D call. CDR3 size: 17 residues. Trimming cost V 3 bases and J 5 bases, with 22 bases left between them. Germline V CDR1 and CDR2: MGHRA, YSYEKL. The CDR3 sequence: CASSHPGHQLPSYGYTF. CDR3 bases: TGCGCCAGCAGCCACCCAGGCCACCAACTACCTTCGTATGGCTACACCTTC.

V and J are TRBV11-3 and TRBJ2-3; D ambiguous. This CDR3 has 13 residues. Germline CDR1 and CDR2: SGHNT and YENEEA. V was cut by 5 bases and J by 2 bases, with 8 bases left in between. Here the CDR3 reads CASSAIATDTQYF. The CDR3 DNA reads as TGTGCCAGCAGCGCGATAGCCACAGATACGCAGTATTTT.

V and J are TRBV14 and TRBJ2-7; 7 bases match TRBD1. The germline V gene encodes CDR1 SGHDN and CDR2 FVKESK. This CDR3 comprises 15 residues. V was pared by 0 bases and J by 6 bases, with 8 bases of the junction left unmatched. CDR3 residues: CASSQDLIQGPEQYF. The CDR3 DNA reads as TGTGCCAGCAGCCAAGACCTCATACAGGGGCCCGAGCAGTACTTC.

The chain uses TRBV6-5 and TRBJ1-2; perhaps TRBD1 as D (6 bases). This CDR3 has 15 amino acids. Germline assignment: CDR1 MNHEY and CDR2 SVGAGI. Trimming cost V 2 bases and J 6 bases, with 16 bases left between them. CDR3 region: CASSYGGASFHGYTF. DNA for the CDR3: TGTGCCAGCAGTTACGGGGGGGCCAGCTTTCATGGCTACACCTTC.

As concerns this clone: This CDR3 is also generated by other DNA sequences in the sample. The genes are TRBV6-5 and TRBJ2-2; D unclear. V lost 0 bases to trimming and J lost 1 base, with 6 bases between them. Germline values: CDR1 MNHEY, CDR2 SVGAGI. The CDR3 consists of 15 residues. CDR3 sequence: CASSYSIQNTGELFF. As DNA, the CDR3 is TGTGCCAGCAGTTACTCAATACAGAACACCGGGGAGCTGTTTTTT.

The chain uses TRBV19 and TRBJ2-7; D remains ambiguous. The CDR3 has 15 residues. Looked up from germline, CDR1 is LNHDA and CDR2 is SQIVND (reference sequence). The V gene lost 4 bases and the J gene lost 4 bases, with 17 bases spanning the gap. CDR3 sequence reads: CASSSLGGSGYEQYF. The CDR3 coding sequence is TGTGCCAGTAGTAGTCTCGGCGGCTCCGGATACGAGCAGTACTTC. Using reference TRBV19 and TRBJ2-7 for the parts outside the CDR3, the full variable domain is DGGITQSPKYLFRKEGQNVTLSCEQNLNHDAMYWYRQDPGQGLRLIYYSQIVNDFQKGDIAEGYSVSREKKESFPLTVTSAQKNPTAFYLCASSSLGGSGYEQYFGPGTRLTVT.

This clone has just one count. The rearrangement uses TRBV7-2 and TRBJ1-1; 9 positions agree with TRBD1. Germline V gives CDR1 SGHTA, CDR2 FQGNSA. With V trimmed by 4 bases and J by 1 base, 4 bases remained unmatched. This CDR3 contains 15 residues. The CDR3 loop is CASSYEGQGNTEAFF. CDR3 bases: TGTGCCAGCAGCTACGAGGGACAGGGGAACACTGAAGCTTTCTTT.

The CDR3 sequence is CASSIGGTGDLGSPLHF. The CDR3 DNA follows: TGTGCCAGTAGTATTGGCGGGACAGGGGACTTGGGTTCACCCCTCCACTTT. The chain links TRBV19 to TRBJ1-6; 10 positions agree with TRBD1. CDR1 is LNHDA and CDR2 is SQIVND in the germline V gene (reference sequence). This CDR3 is built from 17 residues. V lost 3 bases to trimming and J lost 9 bases; unmatched junction nucleotides: 11.

This clone was recorded a few times. This rearrangement joins TRBV6-5 to TRBJ1-3; D gene unclear. V lost 8 bases and J 0 bases, leaving 14 bases between the germline ends. Germline values: CDR1 MNHEY, CDR2 SVGAGI. The CDR3 contains 15 residues. CDR3: CASRSRSASGNTIYF. CDR3 sequence (DNA): TGTGCCAGCCGGAGCAGGAGCGCCTCTGGAAACACCATATATTTT.

The chain employs TRBV7-2 and TRBJ2-7, with D perhaps assigned TRBD1 or TRBD2 (6 bases each). Germline V CDR1 and CDR2: SGHTA, FQGNSA. Trimming shortened V by 5 bases and J by 3 bases, and 17 bases separated the two germline ends. CDR3 length: 15 amino acids. In DNA, the CDR3 is TGTGCCAGCAGCCAAACGGGCGGAGGGGGCTACGAGCAGTACTTC. Encoded protein: CASSQTGGGGYEQYF.

The chain recombines TRBV5-1 with TRBJ1-3; 8 bases line up with TRBD1. J gave up 0 bases and V 0 bases, and 5 bases lay outside the gene matches. The CDR3 has 17 residues. CDR1 is SGHRS and CDR2 is YFSETQ in the germline V gene. The CDR3, as DNA: TGCGCCAGCAGCTTGGGGGACAGGCCCATCTCTGGAAACACCATATATTTT. Translation gives CASSLGDRPISGNTIYF.

This chain uses TRBV11-3 with TRBJ2-1; D perhaps matches TRBD1 (6 bases). V lost 4 bases and J 8 bases, leaving 18 bases between the germline ends. Per the germline V gene, CDR1 is SGHNT and CDR2 is YENEEA. The CDR3 length is 15 residues. CDR3 DNA: TGTGCCAGCAGCTCAGAAAGAGACAGGTCCCATGAGCAGTTCTTC. Its translation: CASSSERDRSHEQFF.

The rearrangement joins TRBV10-3 to TRBJ1-1; D is unclear. This CDR3 comprises 13 residues. With 4 bases removed from V and 0 bases from J, the gap between germline ends came to 6 bases. Germline CDR1 reads ENHRY; CDR2 reads SYGVKD. DNA for the CDR3: TGTGCCATCAGTGCGGAGGTGAACACTGAAGCTTTCTTT. Translated, it gives CAISAEVNTEAFF.

V usage is TRBV7-2 and J usage is TRBJ2-7; TRBD2 aligns across 8 bases. Unmatched junction bases numbered 12, after V lost 5 bases and J lost 0 bases. CDR3 length: 17 amino acids. Germline V gene lookup returns CDR1 SGHTA and CDR2 FQGNSA. CDR3 residues: CASSPRSSGIPSYEQYF. CDR3 coding DNA: TGTGCCAGCAGCCCCAGAAGTAGCGGGATCCCCTCCTACGAGCAGTACTTC. The entire variable domain, with the rest obtained from reference TRBV7-2 and TRBJ2-7, is as follows: GAGVSQSPSNKVTEKGKDVELRCDPISGHTALYWYRQSLGQGLEFLIYFQGNSAPDKSGLPSDRFSAERTGGSVSTLTIQRTQQEDSAVYLCASSPRSSGIPSYEQYFGPGTRLTVT.

The sample holds a few counts of this clone. CDR3 loop: CASSDQANQPQHF. CDR3 nucleotide sequence: TGTGCCAGCAGTGACCAGGCTAATCAGCCCCAGCATTTT. The chain uses TRBV6-1 and TRBJ1-5; D unresolved. Germline CDR1 MNHNS, CDR2 SASEGT. The CDR3 has 13 amino acids. V gave up 3 bases and J gave up 4 bases, with 7 bases separating them.

This clone was found once. The J gene is TRBJ1-2, the V gene TRBV20-1; D is undetermined. V shed 0 bases and J shed 7 bases, with 6 bases lying between them. The CDR3 spans 11 residues. In germline, CDR1 is DFQATT, CDR2 SNEGSKA (reference sequence). This chain's CDR3 is CSARDDTGYTF. CDR3 DNA: TGCAGTGCTAGAGATGACACTGGCTACACCTTC.